The next 4 T cell receptor beta chains were all read from a single sample in a study of regulatory T cells in long-lasting Graves disease. Specified time point: newly diagnosed GD, antithyroid drugs for less than 3 months. Generation of the TCR library employed RNA extracted from PBMCs. The TCR beta library used iRepertoire HTBI primers with Arm-PCR amplification of CDR3. One entry per CDR3 protein results from TCRdb running MiXCR on the multiplex PCR reads. The table lists roughly 500,000 distinct CDR3 sequences, roughly 13% of them singletons. These data also formed part of another study, on T cells in Graves' hyperthyroidism and ophthalmopathy.

Sequenced here: peripheral blood mononuclear cells (PBMCs), sampled at new diagnosis, from a patient treated with antithyroid drugs. The receptor set was obtained from a man aged 25 to 45 with Graves disease.

This clonotype has a count of ten or more. V is TRBV3-1 and J is TRBJ2-3; tentatively, D is TRBD2 (6 bases). The V gene's germline CDR1 is LGHDT and CDR2 YNNKEL (reference sequence). V was shortened by 0 bases and J by 5 bases, with 15 bases between the two germline ends. This CDR3 is 16 amino acids long. CDR3 protein: CASSQDGSGAGDTQYF. CDR3 sequence (DNA): TGTGCCAGCAGCCAAGATGGATCGGGAGCAGGAGATACGCAGTATTTT.

This clonotype was counted at least ten times. The chain recombines TRBV27 with TRBJ2-3, with 10 bases lining up with TRBD2. The CDR3 spans 16 residues. V was pared by 6 bases and J by 0 bases, with 6 bases of the junction left unmatched. Germline V gene sequence: CDR1 MNHEY, CDR2 SMNVEV (reference sequence). Here the CDR3 DNA reads TGTGCCAGCAGAGCGGGAGGGCTCAGTAGCACAGATACGCAGTATTTT. It specifies CASRAGGLSSTDTQYF.

As for this clonotype: It differs at one base from a far larger clone, so likely a read error. The rearrangement links TRBV12-3 or TRBV12-4 to TRBJ2-7; 10 bases line up with TRBD2. The CDR3 contains 13 residues. The V and J ends lost 7 bases and 7 bases, in that order; junction bases with no gene match: 7. In DNA, the CDR3 is TGTGCCAGCAAGCCTAGCGGGAGTAATGAGCAGTACTTC. Its protein is CASKPSGSNEQYF.

The rearrangement joins TRBV4-1 to TRBJ2-2; 12 bases agree with TRBD2. V lost 4 bases to trimming and J lost 1 base; unmatched junction nucleotides: 4. Germline V gene sequence: CDR1 MGHRA, CDR2 YSYEKL. This CDR3 region has 17 residues. Here the CDR3 DNA reads TGCGCCAGCAGCCTCGGACTAGCGGGAAAGAACACCGGGGAGCTGTTTTTT. Protein: CASSLGLAGKNTGELFF.